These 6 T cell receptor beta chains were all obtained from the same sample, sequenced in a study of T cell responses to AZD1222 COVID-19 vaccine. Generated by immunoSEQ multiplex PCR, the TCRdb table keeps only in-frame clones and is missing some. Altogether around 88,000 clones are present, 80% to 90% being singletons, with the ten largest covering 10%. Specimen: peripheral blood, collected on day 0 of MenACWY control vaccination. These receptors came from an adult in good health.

CDR3 bases: TGCGCCAGCAGCTTGGCCAACCTAGGCACTAATGAAAAACTGTTTTTT. This sequence encodes CASSLANLGTNEKLFF. The chain carries TRBV5-1 and TRBJ1-4, with D unresolved. The CDR3 runs 16 residues. CDR1 and CDR2 (germline): SGHRS, YFSETQ. The V end lost 0 bases, the J end lost 2 bases, and 11 bases lay between the germline ends.

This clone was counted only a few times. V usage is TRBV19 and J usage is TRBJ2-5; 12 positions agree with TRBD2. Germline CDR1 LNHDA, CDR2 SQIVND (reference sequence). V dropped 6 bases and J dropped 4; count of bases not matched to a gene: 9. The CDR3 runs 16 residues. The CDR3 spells CASSRASGGAGETQYF. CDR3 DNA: TGTGCCAGTAGCAGGGCTAGCGGGGGGGCCGGAGAGACCCAGTACTTC.

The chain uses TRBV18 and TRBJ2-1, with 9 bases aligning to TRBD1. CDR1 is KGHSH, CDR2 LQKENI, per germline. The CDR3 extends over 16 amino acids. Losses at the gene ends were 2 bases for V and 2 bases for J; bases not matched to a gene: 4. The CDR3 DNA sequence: TGTGCCAGCTCACCAATGGACAGGGGTACCTACAATGAGCAGTTCTTC. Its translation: CASSPMDRGTYNEQFF.

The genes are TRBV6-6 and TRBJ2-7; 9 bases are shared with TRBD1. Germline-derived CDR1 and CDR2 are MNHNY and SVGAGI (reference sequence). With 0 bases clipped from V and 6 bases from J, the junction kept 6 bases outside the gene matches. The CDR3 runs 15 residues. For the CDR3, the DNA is TGTGCCAGCAGTTACTCCCGGGACAGGGTAACCGAGCAGTACTTC. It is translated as CASSYSRDRVTEQYF.

The CDR3 bases are TGCGCCAGCAGCTTGGGTCCAGGCAGCCAAGAGACCCAGTACTTC. The encoded protein is CASSLGPGSQETQYF. The J gene is TRBJ2-5, the V gene TRBV5-1, with no clear D. Germline V CDR1 and CDR2: SGHRS, YFSETQ. The CDR3 totals 15 residues. Trimming shortened V by 0 bases and J by 1 base, and 10 bases separated the two germline ends.

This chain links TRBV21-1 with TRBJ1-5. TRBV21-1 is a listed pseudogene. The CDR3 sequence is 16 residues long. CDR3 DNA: TGTGCCAGCAGCAAAGTCCGGCCTTATAGCAATCAGCCCCAGCATTTT. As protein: CASSKVRPYSNQPQHF.